The clone carrying this T cell receptor beta chain showed up many times. This sample was taken from a study of T cells after yellow fever vaccination. Overall study: Sorting of the EM, EMRA, CM and Tscm memory subsets was carried out using CD3, CD45RA, CCR7 and CD95.

5'RACE template switching generated TCR cDNA, adding a universal primer site and UMIs. TCRdb fed the 5' RACE reads into MiXCR, producing one record per CDR3 protein. The data show under 50,000 distinct CDR3 sequences, just under 6.5% seen once. General study results and limits: Subsequent booster samples again held most clones from primary vaccination (just under 98% CD4, about 86% CD8).

The ends were cut back, 5 bases at V and 0 bases at J, with 10 bases in the middle. CDR1 and CDR2 (germline): LNHDA, SQIVND (reference sequence). CDR3 size: 15 residues. The chain couples TRBV19 to TRBJ2-2; D is undetermined. The origin of this receptor is a man aged 25-45 years who received the YFV17D yellow fever vaccine. Sequenced material: PBMCs, either bulk or a sorted T-cell subset (CD4+, CD8+, memory, or dextramer-sorted; not recorded which), taken 45 days after the yellow fever booster vaccination. In DNA form, the CDR3 reads TGTGCCAGTAGTGCCCAGCACGCGAACACCGGGGAGCTGTTTTTT. It yields the protein CASSAQHANTGELFF.